This is a list of T cell receptor beta chains from one sample in a study of blood T cell repertoires in COVID-19. Sequencing used immunoSEQ multiplex PCR; TCRdb keeps in-frame clones, though not all of them. The repertoire consists of about 76,000 clones, with under 95% occurring once and the leading ten covering approximately 5%. Material: peripheral blood. These receptors were obtained from a human donor in a cohort sampled during active COVID-19. CDR3s include the opening cysteine and the closing phenylalanine or tryptophan. The D gene is left open where the match is weak. Some rows have no size entry. The others give once, few or many, or a class for an expanded clone.

clone size	V gene	D gene	J gene	CDR3 protein	CDR3 DNA
NA	TRBV18	TRBD2	TRBJ2-7	CASSPGLAGGSSYEQYF	TGTGCCAGCTCACCAGGGCTAGCGGGGGGGAGCTCCTACGAGCAGTACTTC
NA	TRBV6-5	NA	TRBJ2-7	CASSYSSRGYEQYF	TGTGCCAGCAGTTACTCGTCCAGGGGATACGAGCAGTACTTC
NA	TRBV4-3	NA	TRBJ2-5	CASSQDARRGQETQYF	TGCGCCAGCAGCCAAGACGCCCGAAGGGGTCAAGAGACCCAGTACTTC
NA	TRBV7-2	TRBD1	TRBJ2-7	CASSLGTGVIKYEQYF	TGTGCCAGCAGCCTCGGGACAGGGGTAATAAAGTACGAGCAGTACTTC
NA	TRBV10-3	TRBD1	TRBJ1-2	CAISDARPTGDYGYTF	TGTGCCATCAGTGACGCCAGACCGACAGGGGACTATGGCTACACCTTC
NA	TRBV7-3	NA	TRBJ1-2	CASSLTGGGHGYTF	TGTGCCAGCAGCTTAACGGGCGGGGGCCATGGCTACACCTTC
NA	TRBV6-2/TRBV6-3	NA	TRBJ1-1	CASSYSGGNTEAFF	TGTGCCAGCAGTTACTCAGGGGGGAACACTGAAGCTTTCTTT
few	TRBV9	NA	TRBJ2-2	CASSVAAGELFF	TGTGCCAGCAGCGTGGCAGCCGGGGAGCTGTTTTTT
NA	TRBV2	NA	TRBJ1-5	CASSGPGGARDQPQHF	TGTGCCAGCAGTGGCCCGGGGGGGGCGCGGGATCAGCCCCAGCATTTT
NA	TRBV7-6	TRBD1	TRBJ2-7	CASSPQGQGAFYEQYF	TGTGCCAGCAGCCCGCAGGGACAGGGGGCGTTTTACGAGCAGTACTTC
NA	TRBV7-2	TRBD1	TRBJ1-1	CASSPRQGNTEAFF	TGTGCCAGCAGCCCCCGACAGGGCAACACTGAAGCTTTCTTT
NA	TRBV6-5	NA	TRBJ2-4	CASRDTKGNIQYF	TGTGCCAGCAGGGACACCAAAGGAAACATTCAGTACTTC
NA	TRBV5-4	NA	TRBJ2-2	CASSLLTGTGELFF	TGTGCCAGCAGCTTACTCACAGGGACCGGGGAGCTGTTTTTT
NA	TRBV5-5	NA	TRBJ2-5	CASSLATGKETQYF	TGTGCCAGCAGCTTGGCCACAGGGAAAGAGACCCAGTACTTC
NA	TRBV9	TRBD1	TRBJ1-3	CASSRDRPSGNTIYF	TGTGCCAGCAGCCGGGACAGACCCTCTGGAAACACCATATATTTT
NA	TRBV9	TRBD2	TRBJ2-2	CASSSGTRTNTGELFF	TGTGCCAGCAGTTCCGGGACTAGGACGAACACCGGGGAGCTGTTTTTT